This entry lists 19 T cell receptor beta chains sequenced from one sample in a study of regulatory T cells in long-lasting Graves disease. Time point given: persistent/refractory GD, antithyroid drugs over 5 years with positive TRAb. Researchers made the TCR library from RNA that was extracted from PBMCs. Construction of the TCR beta libraries employed iRepertoire HTBI primers in conjunction with Arm-PCR of CDR3 regions. MiXCR, applied by TCRdb to the multiplex PCR reads, yields one record per CDR3 protein. The table lists 400,000 to 500,000 distinct CDR3 sequences, around 21% of them singletons. The sequenced sample was peripheral blood mononuclear cells (PBMCs), obtained when the disease was refractory, from a patient treated with antithyroid drugs. All receptors derive from a female donor with Graves disease.

This clonotype was recorded a few times. The CDR3 region is CASSLTTLLAGGPNTQYF. CDR3 in DNA: TGTGCCAGCAGCTTAACAACCCTTCTAGCGGGAGGGCCAAATACGCAGTATTTT. The rearrangement links TRBV7-8 to TRBJ2-3; 12 nucleotides match TRBD2. Per the germline V gene, CDR1 is SGHVS and CDR2 is FQNEAQ. The V segment lost 2 bases and the J segment 7 bases; nucleotides outside the gene matches: 13. The CDR3 has 18 residues.

The chain links TRBV7-9 to TRBJ1-1, with D possibly TRBD1 on 6 matching bases. Trimming left V 7 bases short and J 6 bases short, with 12 bases between. Germline V gene lookup returns CDR1 SEHNR and CDR2 FQNEAQ (reference sequence). CDR3 length: 12 amino acids. CDR3 loop: CASNLRGSEAFF. The CDR3, as DNA: TGTGCCAGCAACCTCAGGGGCTCTGAAGCTTTCTTT.

The chain joins TRBV30 to TRBJ2-2, with D possibly matching TRBD1 (6 bases). The CDR3 sequence is 16 residues long. CDR1 is GTSNPN, CDR2 SVGIG, per germline (reference sequence). The V gene lost 2 bases and the J gene lost 8 bases, with 21 bases spanning the gap. CDR3 residues: CAWSSPLRQALGELFF. DNA of the CDR3: TGTGCCTGGAGTTCCCCCCTACGACAGGCCTTAGGGGAGCTGTTTTTT.

This clonotype was detected many times. The J gene is TRBJ1-5, the V gene TRBV27, with D maybe TRBD1 (5 bases). CDR1 is MNHEY, CDR2 SMNVEV, per germline (reference sequence). V was trimmed by 2 bases and J by 5 bases, leaving 7 bases between them. The CDR3 has 13 residues. The CDR3 sequence is CASSLAGHQPQHF. The CDR3 DNA follows: TGTGCCAGCAGTTTAGCGGGGCATCAGCCCCAGCATTTT.

This rearrangement joins TRBV30 to TRBJ1-1; 7 nucleotides agree with TRBD1. V shed 5 bases, J shed 2 bases, and the junction held 2 bases outside the gene matches. The CDR3 runs to 12 residues. Germline CDR1 reads GTSNPN; CDR2 reads SVGIG (reference sequence). The chain's CDR3 is CAWGTVNTEAFF. The DNA of the CDR3 is TGTGCCTGGGGGACAGTCAACACTGAAGCTTTCTTT. Full variable domain (outside the CDR3, taken from reference TRBV30 and TRBJ1-1): SQTIHQWPATLVQPVGSPLSLECTVEGTSNPNLYWYRQAAGRGLQLLFYSVGIGQISSEVPQNLSASRPQDRQFILSSKKLLLSDSGFYLCAWGTVNTEAFFGQGTRLTVV.

This clonotype came up many times. The V and J genes are TRBV12-3 or TRBV12-4 and TRBJ2-1; possibly TRBD2 for D (5 bases). The CDR3 runs 14 residues. Trimming shortened V by 1 base and J by 7 bases, and 11 bases separated the two germline ends. The CDR3 coding sequence is TGTGCCAGCAGTTTAGGAGGGAGTGGGAATGAGCAGTTCTTC. Protein sequence: CASSLGGSGNEQFF.

As for this clonotype: One base away lies a much larger clone, so this may be a sequencing read error. The chain joins TRBV6-5 to TRBJ2-5; D possibly corresponds to TRBD2 (6 bases). CDR1 and CDR2 (germline): MNHEY, SVGAGI. This CDR3 has 15 amino acids. The CDR3 loop reads CASSHSGSLGETQYF. Written as DNA, the CDR3 is TGTGCCAGCAGTCACTCCGGGAGCCTCGGAGAGACCCAGTACTTC.

Details on this clonotype: This may come from a read error, since a much larger clone is one base off. This sequence joins TRBV9 and TRBJ2-1, with D perhaps matching TRBD2 (5 bases). V was clipped by 0 bases and J by 10 bases, with 11 bases between them. Germline V gives CDR1 SGDLS, CDR2 YYNGEE. The CDR3 covers 13 residues. This CDR3 is CASSVAPDYEQFF. CDR3 coding DNA: TGTGCCAGCAGCGTAGCTCCTGACTACGAGCAGTTCTTC.

The rearrangement joins TRBV12-3 or TRBV12-4 to TRBJ1-2; tentatively, D is TRBD1 (6 bases). The V gene lost 7 bases and the J gene lost 5 bases, with 11 bases spanning the gap. The CDR3 runs to 12 residues. The CDR3 reads CASNPGEYGYTF. The CDR3 nucleotides are TGTGCCAGCAATCCAGGGGAGTATGGCTACACCTTC.

There are many counts of this clonotype. Written as DNA, the CDR3 is TGTGCCTGGAGCAGGGGCACCTATAATTCACCCCTCCACTTT. This encodes CAWSRGTYNSPLHF. The chain employs TRBV30 and TRBJ1-6; a weak D match, TRBD1 (6 bases). The CDR3 runs to 14 residues. V was pared by 3 bases and J by 2 bases, with 8 bases between. Germline V lookup: CDR1 GTSNPN, CDR2 SVGIG (reference sequence).

This clonotype was seen at least ten times. The V and J genes are TRBV27 and TRBJ2-7; possible D gene TRBD2, 6 bases. Germline values: CDR1 MNHEY, CDR2 SMNVEV (reference sequence). This CDR3 region has 13 residues. V gave up 6 bases and J gave up 5 bases, with 14 bases separating them. CDR3 sequence (DNA): TGTGCCAGCAGGGACACCGGGGGAAACGAGCAGTACTTC. It translates to CASRDTGGNEQYF.

The chain has TRBV28 and TRBJ2-1, with 8 bases aligning to TRBD2. CDR1 MDHEN and CDR2 SYDVKM come from the germline V gene. The trim removed 8 bases at V and 6 bases at J, leaving 12 bases unmatched. The CDR3 length is 15 residues. Written as DNA, the CDR3 is TGTGCCAGCGGAGACCTAACGGGAGGGTTCAATGAGCAGTTCTTC. Translating it yields CASGDLTGGFNEQFF. Together with reference TRBV28 and TRBJ2-1, the CDR3 gives the full variable domain: DVKVTQSSRYLVKRTGEKVFLECVQDMDHENMFWYRQDPGLGLRLIYFSYDVKMKEKGDIPEGYSVSREKKERFSLILESASTNQTSMYLCASGDLTGGFNEQFFGPGTRLTVL.

This clonotype occurred many times. The V gene is TRBV5-1, the J gene TRBJ2-2, with TRBD1 matching over 7 bases. The CDR3 length is 16 residues. J was trimmed by 2 bases and V by 2 bases; bases with no gene match: 6. Per germline, CDR1 SGHRS and CDR2 YFSETQ. The CDR3 loop is CASSFTGTANTGELFF. In nucleotides, the CDR3 is TGCGCCAGCAGCTTTACCGGGACAGCAAACACCGGGGAGCTGTTTTTT.

This clonotype was picked up many times. CDR3 protein: CASSFDTFGGYTF. CDR3 nucleotide sequence: TGTGCCAGCAGTTTCGACACCTTTGGGGGCTACACCTTC. The gene calls are TRBV12-3 or TRBV12-4 and TRBJ1-2; D remains ambiguous. The CDR3 sequence is 13 residues long. Trimming took 3 bases from V and 8 from J, leaving 13 bases between them.

This chain links TRBV6-1 with TRBJ2-5; 7 bases match TRBD1. V shed 4 bases, J shed 3 bases, and the junction held 11 bases outside the gene matches. The CDR3 consists of 16 residues. Germline CDR1 and CDR2: MNHNS and SASEGT. The CDR3 loop reads CASSAYRGGVEETQYF. CDR3 bases: TGTGCCAGCAGTGCTTACAGGGGTGGGGTGGAAGAGACCCAGTACTTC.

This chain links TRBV6-1 with TRBJ2-2; no reliable D call. Germline values: CDR1 MNHNS, CDR2 SASEGT. Trimming removed 7 bases from V and 8 bases from J, with 11 bases in between. The CDR3 runs 12 residues. The CDR3 sequence: CASIEPTGELFF. In DNA, the CDR3 is TGTGCCAGCATCGAACCGACAGGGGAGCTGTTTTTT.

This clonotype was observed many times. The chain combines TRBV28 with TRBJ2-7, with 7 bases lining up with TRBD2. The CDR3 spans 15 residues. CDR1 MDHEN and CDR2 SYDVKM come from the germline V gene. After removal of 6 bases from V and 3 bases from J, the junction contained 11 bases not matched to a gene. This CDR3 reads CASRLRLAGGYEQYF. In nucleotides, the CDR3 is TGTGCCAGCAGACTACGACTAGCCGGAGGCTACGAGCAGTACTTC.

This clonotype was recorded a few times. This chain links TRBV3-1 with TRBJ1-6; TRBD1 matches 7 bases. Germline-derived CDR1 and CDR2 are LGHDT and YNNKEL (reference sequence). CDR3 length: 17 residues. V lost 6 bases, J lost 2 bases, and 10 bases stayed unmatched. Written as DNA, the CDR3 is TGTGCCAGCAGGCCCCATACCGACAGGGCCTATAATTCACCCCTCCACTTT. Amino acids: CASRPHTDRAYNSPLHF.

The chain combines TRBV4-1 with TRBJ1-1; 7 bases line up with TRBD1. V was clipped by 2 bases and J by 1 base; unmatched bases: 7. The CDR3 is 16 amino acids. Germline values: CDR1 MGHRA, CDR2 YSYEKL. CDR3 protein: CASSQFLGGANTEAFF. In DNA form, the CDR3 reads TGCGCCAGCAGCCAATTTCTAGGGGGCGCGAACACTGAAGCTTTCTTT.